The clone carrying this TCR beta chain was recorded many times. Antigen unknown. These data come from a study of early T cells in non-severe SARS-CoV-2 infection. Turning to the study itself: Unsorted whole blood bulk RNA was sequenced, with unpaired chains.

The CDR3 has 17 residues. V lost 5 bases and J lost 1, with 19 bases in between. The V gene's germline CDR1 is SGHTA and CDR2 FQGNSA. Findings and caveats of the study: Lookups in VDJdb leaned toward anti-spike CD8 responses and missed private and CD4 specificities.

In the library, individual cDNA molecules carried attached unique molecular identifiers. Via MiXCR, TCRdb re-called the 5' RACE reads, giving one row per CDR3 protein. The profile shows roughly 72,000 distinct CDR3 sequences, approximately 13% of them singletons. This TCR was sampled from an adult who was a healthcare worker with PCR-confirmed SARS-CoV-2 infection or an uninfected control (not recorded which). This sample comprised whole blood, obtained at baseline. The rearrangement links TRBV7-2 to TRBJ2-3; tentatively, D is TRBD2 (7 bases). Here the CDR3 reads CASSPLSGRGRTDTQYF. The CDR3 coding sequence is TGTGCCAGCAGCCCACTCTCGGGGCGGGGGCGCACAGATACGCAGTATTTT.